Below, 21 T cell receptor beta chains from the same sample are listed, as sequenced in a study of cytomegalovirus exposure and HLA in healthy donors. A multiplex PCR was run with 60 Vbeta primers and 13 Jbeta primers. The assay was immunoSEQ multiplex PCR, and TCRdb's table has in-frame clones only and misses some. The sample holds 150,000 to 200,000 clones, approximately 67% seen once. Sample: PBMCs. The receptors were gathered from a woman aged 18-29 years in good health and CMV-seropositive.

The rearrangement joins TRBV6-5 to TRBJ1-3; TRBD1 is a possible D gene (6 bases). Germline values: CDR1 MNHEY, CDR2 SVGAGI. V was shortened by 4 bases and J by 1 base, with 14 bases between the two germline ends. CDR3 size: 16 residues. The CDR3 sequence: CASSFTGLESGNTIYF. CDR3 coding DNA: TGTGCCAGCAGTTTTACAGGGTTGGAGTCTGGAAACACCATATATTTT.

A few counts support this clone. One end of the junction does not line up with germline, which may come from a read error. The sample carries other DNA sequences with the same CDR3. The CDR3 spells CASSQGDTYNSPLHF. For the CDR3, the DNA is TGTGCCAGTTCTCAGGGGGATACTTATAATTCCCCCCTCCACTTT. The chain has TRBV13 and TRBJ1-6, with TRBD1 matching 7 bases. From germline, CDR1 is PRHDT and CDR2 FYEKMQ (reference sequence). The CDR3 sequence is 15 residues long.

The V call is TRBV5-4, the J call TRBJ2-7; the D gene is possibly TRBD2 (5 bases). CDR3 length equals 12 residues. From germline, CDR1 is SGHNT and CDR2 YYREEE (reference sequence). Trimming removed 1 base at V and 5 bases at J, with 7 bases between. The CDR3 DNA sequence: TGTGCCAGCAGCTTGTTAGCGAACGAGCAGTACTTC. Its translation: CASSLLANEQYF.

J is TRBJ2-3 and V is TRBV19, with TRBD1 matching over 8 bases. The CDR3 consists of 14 residues. The germline CDR1 and CDR2 sequences are LNHDA and SQIVND (reference sequence). Trimming at V came to 5 bases and at J to 5 bases, leaving 6 bases not matched to a gene. The CDR3 DNA reads TGTGCCAGTAGTGAAAGGACAGGGAGAGATACGCAGTATTTT. It codes for CASSERTGRDTQYF.

This clone has only one observation. The gene calls are TRBV7-9 and TRBJ1-2; D perhaps matches TRBD1 (6 bases). Trimming took 5 bases from V and 4 from J, leaving 17 bases between them. This CDR3 has 15 amino acids. The germline V gene has CDR1 SEHNR and CDR2 FQNEAQ (reference sequence). The DNA of the CDR3 is TGTGCCAGCAGCGCCCGGGACAAGCAAACCTATGGCTACACCTTC. The encoded protein is CASSARDKQTYGYTF.

The table lists this clone with a few counts. V and J are TRBV14 and TRBJ2-7; 12 bases align to TRBD1. The length of the CDR3 is 15 residues. Per germline, CDR1 SGHDN and CDR2 FVKESK. V shed 2 bases and J 8 bases; nucleotides not matched to a gene: 7. DNA for the CDR3: TGTGCCAGCAGCCAACAGGGACAGGGGGCGTCCAAGCAGTACTTC. The encoded protein is CASSQQGQGASKQYF.

The chain has TRBV27 and TRBJ2-1; 7 bases align to TRBD2. Trimming took 6 bases from V and 0 from J; bases not matched to a gene: 11. The CDR3 loop spans 17 amino acids. Germline V lookup: CDR1 MNHEY, CDR2 SMNVEV (reference sequence). The chain's CDR3 is CASSLQSGGRSYNEQFF. CDR3 DNA: TGTGCCAGCAGCCTTCAGTCGGGGGGTCGCTCCTACAATGAGCAGTTCTTC.

The chain combines TRBV7-9 with TRBJ2-5; 8 bases match TRBD1. V trimming: 3 bases; J trimming: 5 bases; junction bases outside the gene matches: 11. This CDR3 comprises 16 residues. Germline V CDR1 and CDR2: SEHNR, FQNEAQ (reference sequence). CDR3 coding DNA: TGTGCCAGCAGCTTTGATCCGGGACAGGAGTCGGAGACCCAGTACTTC. Translated: CASSFDPGQESETQYF.

The V call is TRBV4-2, the J call TRBJ2-7; 10 bases map to TRBD1. CDR1 LGHNA and CDR2 YNFKEQ come from the germline V gene. The CDR3 runs 14 residues. J lost 4 bases, V lost 2 bases, and 2 bases had no gene match. Here the CDR3 reads CASSQPGQGYEQYF. As DNA, the CDR3 is TGTGCCAGCAGCCAACCGGGACAGGGGTACGAGCAGTACTTC.

The J gene is TRBJ1-1, the V gene TRBV18; D is unresolved. CDR3 length: 15 residues. Germline CDR1 is KGHSH and CDR2 is LQKENI. The V and J ends lost 3 bases and 0 bases respectively, with 11 bases between them. CDR3 DNA: TGTGCCAGCTCACCTACCTATCTGGTGAACACTGAAGCTTTCTTT. This codes for CASSPTYLVNTEAFF.

This clone has only one observation. This rearrangement joins TRBV14 to TRBJ2-3; D ambiguous. Germline assignment: CDR1 SGHDN and CDR2 FVKESK. V lost 4 bases and J 4 bases, leaving 6 bases between the germline ends. The CDR3 has 12 amino acids. In DNA, the CDR3 is TGTGCCAGCAGCCCGCCGGCAGATACGCAGTATTTT. It codes for CASSPPADTQYF.

The rearrangement joins TRBV30 to TRBJ2-4, with D perhaps matching TRBD2 (6 bases). CDR3 size: 16 residues. With 1 base removed from V and 0 bases from J, the gap between germline ends came to 13 bases. Germline values: CDR1 GTSNPN, CDR2 SVGIG (reference sequence). This chain's CDR3 is CAWSAHSGLAKNIQYF. The CDR3 coding sequence is TGTGCCTGGAGTGCCCATTCGGGACTAGCCAAAAACATTCAGTACTTC.

CDR3 region: CASSPAAVASNEQFF. The CDR3, as DNA: TGTGCCAGCTCACCGGCGGCTGTGGCGTCCAATGAGCAGTTCTTC. The gene calls are TRBV18 and TRBJ2-1; no reliable D call. Germline V gene sequence: CDR1 KGHSH, CDR2 LQKENI. Trimming stripped 3 bases from V and 6 bases from J, with 15 bases between. This CDR3 comprises 15 residues.

DNA for the CDR3: TGTGCCAGCAGCCAACGAGGGAACAGGGGCGGGGAGCTGTTTTTT. Protein product: CASSQRGNRGGELFF. The chain is built from TRBV14 and TRBJ2-2; 7 positions agree with TRBD1. Germline CDR1 SGHDN, CDR2 FVKESK. With 2 bases clipped from V and 7 bases from J, the junction kept 7 bases outside the gene matches. The CDR3 is made up of 15 amino acids. Combining the CDR3 with reference TRBV14 and TRBJ2-2 gives the whole variable domain EAGVTQFPSHSVIEKGQTVTLRCDPISGHDNLYWYRRVMGKEIKFLLHFVKESKQDESGMPNNRFLAERTGGTYSTLKVQPAELEDSGVYFCASSQRGNRGGELFFGEGSRLTVL.

The chain recombines TRBV2 with TRBJ1-6; 7 nucleotides line up with TRBD1. Germline values: CDR1 SNHLY, CDR2 FYNNEI. Trimming cost V 9 bases and J 9 bases; bases outside gene matches: 11. The CDR3 is 14 amino acids. CDR3 sequence (DNA): TGTGCCAGACAGGGGTTAGCGCTTGCTTCACCCCTCCACTTT. Protein product: CARQGLALASPLHF.

This clone is a singleton in its sample. This chain joins TRBV6-1 and TRBJ2-7; TRBD2 aligns across 12 bases. V lost 7 bases and J lost 2; bases outside the gene matches: 3. The germline V gene has CDR1 MNHNS and CDR2 SASEGT. This CDR3 has 14 residues. This CDR3 is CASKRLAGAYEQYF. The CDR3 nucleotides read TGTGCCAGCAAACGACTAGCGGGGGCCTACGAGCAGTACTTC.

This chain joins TRBV6-6 and TRBJ1-1; the D is unclear. This CDR3 is 13 amino acids long. Trimming stripped 4 bases from V and 1 base from J, with 7 bases between. The germline V gene has CDR1 MNHNY and CDR2 SVGAGI (reference sequence). CDR3 DNA: TGTGCCAGCAGTTCAGATGAGAACACTGAAGCTTTCTTT. Protein product: CASSSDENTEAFF.

This chain connects TRBV6-5 to TRBJ1-2; weak D call: TRBD1 (6 bases). The germline V gene encodes CDR1 MNHEY and CDR2 SVGAGI. The CDR3 is 15 residues long. V lost 6 bases, J lost 1 base, and 15 bases lay in between. The CDR3 loop is CASRSPGVINYGYTF. In nucleotides, the CDR3 is TGTGCCAGCAGGAGCCCAGGGGTCATTAACTATGGCTACACCTTC.

The V and J genes are TRBV12-5 and TRBJ1-1, with a tentative D call TRBD1 (6 bases). Germline V gene lookup returns CDR1 LGHNT and CDR2 FRNRAP. The ends were cut back, 7 bases at V and 5 bases at J, with 20 bases in the middle. The CDR3 has 15 amino acids. The DNA for the CDR3 is TGTGCTAGTGCCCAAGCCCAGGGGTCTCGAACTGAAGCTTTCTTT. Protein product: CASAQAQGSRTEAFF.

This sequence joins TRBV15 and TRBJ2-2; maybe TRBD1 (6 bases). Germline V gene sequence: CDR1 LNHNV, CDR2 YYDKDF (reference sequence). Trimming shortened V by 3 bases and J by 7 bases, and 15 bases separated the two germline ends. CDR3 length: 15 residues. For the CDR3, the DNA is TGTGCCACCAGCAGTCGCAAACAGGGTTTCGGGGAGCTGTTTTTT. This encodes CATSSRKQGFGELFF.

The chain has TRBV13 and TRBJ2-5, with a tentative D call TRBD1 (5 bases). CDR1 is PRHDT, CDR2 FYEKMQ, per germline (reference sequence). The V and J ends lost 2 bases and 7 bases respectively, with 23 bases between them. The CDR3 loop spans 17 amino acids. The CDR3 spells CASSLSGAGGYGATQYF. The CDR3 DNA reads as TGTGCCAGCAGCTTATCTGGGGCCGGTGGTTACGGAGCGACCCAGTACTTC.